This T cell receptor beta chain emerged from a study of identical twins. TCRdb reanalysed the 5' RACE reads using MiXCR and keeps one entry per CDR3 protein. This sample has roughly 290,000 distinct CDR3 sequences, with roughly 9.7% found just once. Germline assignment: CDR1 SQVTM and CDR2 ANQGSEA. V gave up 4 bases and J gave up 6 bases; unmatched junction bases: 1. There are 13 residues in the CDR3. Another study also made use of these data, one on yellow fever vaccine responses in identical twins.

Input material: CD8+ T cells sorted from blood. The receptor comes from a woman between 18 and 29 years old in good health. The chain recombines TRBV29-1 with TRBJ2-2, with 11 bases identical to TRBD2. CDR3 nucleotides: TGCAGCGTTGTAGCGGGAGGGCCCGGGGAGCTGTTTTTT. Its protein product is CSVVAGGPGELFF.